Below are 11 T cell receptor beta chains sequenced from a single sample in a study of OX40 agonist ivuxolimab in advanced cancers. The assay was immunoSEQ multiplex PCR, and TCRdb's table has in-frame clones only and misses some. This sample has about 95,000 clones; about 85% occur once, and the top ten carry 3% to 4%. Here the sequenced sample was CD4+ or CD8+ T cells sorted from blood, taken in a trial of the OX40 agonist ivuxolimab. Source of these receptors: an adult with an advanced solid tumor such as melanoma, head and neck, liver or kidney cancer.

The chain employs TRBV7-3 and TRBJ2-2, with D unclear. Per the germline V gene, CDR1 is SGHTA and CDR2 is FQGTGA. CDR3 length equals 13 residues. Trimming shortened V by 4 bases and J by 5 bases, and 8 bases separated the two germline ends. Written as DNA, the CDR3 is TGTGCCAGCAGCTCTGAGCCGACCGGGGAGCTGTTTTTT. Translation: CASSSEPTGELFF.

The chain recombines TRBV11-3 with TRBJ1-1; no firm D call. Germline lookup yields CDR1 SGHNT and CDR2 YENEEA. Trimming took off 7 bases at V and 7 bases at J, with 10 bases between the two ends. The CDR3 contains 11 residues. CDR3 sequence: CASTAGGEAFF. The CDR3 bases are TGTGCCAGCACCGCCGGCGGTGAAGCTTTCTTT.

The chain employs TRBV7-3 and TRBJ2-7; a weak D match, TRBD1 (6 bases). Deletions cut 5 bases from V and 1 base from J, with 12 bases between. The CDR3 runs 14 residues. Germline CDR1 is SGHTA and CDR2 is FQGTGA. CDR3 DNA sequence: TGTGCCAGCAGCCCGGGACACCAATCCTACGAGCAGTACTTC. It specifies CASSPGHQSYEQYF.

This chain connects TRBV2 to TRBJ2-5, with 10 bases identical to TRBD2. CDR3 length: 15 residues. V lost 2 bases to trimming and J lost 3 bases; unmatched junction nucleotides: 3. Germline CDR1 SNHLY, CDR2 FYNNEI. CDR3 sequence reads: CASSELAGVEETQYF. DNA for the CDR3: TGTGCCAGCAGTGAACTAGCGGGAGTAGAAGAGACCCAGTACTTC.

The chain is built from TRBV30 and TRBJ2-1; TRBD2 aligns across 8 bases. V was clipped by 5 bases and J by 1 base; unmatched bases: 7. This CDR3 region has 15 residues. Looked up from germline, CDR1 is GTSNPN and CDR2 is SVGIG (reference sequence). As DNA, the CDR3 is TGTGCCTGGCTCTTTAGCGGGACTTCCTACAATGAGCAGTTCTTC. It specifies CAWLFSGTSYNEQFF.

The gene calls are TRBV4-3 and TRBJ1-6, with D unclear. CDR3 length: 13 residues. Trimming stripped 0 bases from V and 10 bases from J, with 7 bases between. Germline V CDR1 and CDR2: LGHNA, YSLEER. CDR3 sequence (DNA): TGCGCCAGCAGCCAAGACTGGATCTCACCCCTCCACTTT. It encodes CASSQDWISPLHF.

V gene TRBV5-1 combines with J gene TRBJ2-1; 14 bases align to TRBD2. Germline lookup yields CDR1 SGHRS and CDR2 YFSETQ. This CDR3 spans 17 amino acids. J gave up 6 bases and V 4 bases, and 9 bases lay outside the gene matches. The CDR3 region is CASSTRLAGGEPNEQFF. CDR3 DNA sequence: TGCGCCAGCAGCACCCGACTAGCGGGAGGGGAACCCAATGAGCAGTTCTTC.

The chain links TRBV27 to TRBJ2-7; tentative D call: TRBD1 (6 bases). CDR3 length equals 16 residues. V shed 2 bases and J shed 3 bases, with 17 bases lying between them. CDR1 and CDR2 (germline): MNHEY, SMNVEV (reference sequence). The CDR3 bases are TGTGCCAGCAGTTTAAGTAGGACAGAGGCCATCTACGAGCAGTACTTC. Protein sequence: CASSLSRTEAIYEQYF.

CDR3 residues: CASSIGTDSLGNTIYF. DNA for the CDR3: TGTGCCAGTAGTATCGGTACAGACTCTTTAGGAAACACCATATATTTT. V is TRBV19 and J is TRBJ1-3; D ambiguous. The CDR3 has 16 amino acids. CDR1 and CDR2 (germline): LNHDA, SQIVND (reference sequence). The V gene lost 3 bases and the J gene lost 4 bases, with 16 bases spanning the gap.

The chain carries TRBV19 and TRBJ1-3; 9 positions match TRBD1. After removal of 5 bases from V and 2 bases from J, the junction contained 4 bases not matched to a gene. CDR1 LNHDA and CDR2 SQIVND come from the germline V gene (reference sequence). The CDR3 is 15 amino acids. The CDR3 loop reads CASSSGQGTGNTIYF. CDR3 DNA sequence: TGTGCCAGTAGTTCGGGACAGGGAACTGGAAACACCATATATTTT.

The gene calls are TRBV6-5 and TRBJ1-2; a possible D gene is TRBD1 (6 bases). CDR3 length: 13 amino acids. Trimming cost V 6 bases and J 6 bases, with 14 bases left between them. The germline gives CDR1 MNHEY, CDR2 SVGAGI. The DNA of the CDR3 is TGTGCCAGCAGGGTTTGGGCAGGGGATGGCTACACCTTC. Encoded protein: CASRVWAGDGYTF.